The 23 T cell receptor beta chains presented below share a single source sample, sequenced in a study of T cells in Graves' hyperthyroidism and ophthalmopathy. TCR beta CDR3 regions were amplified from RNA. First-round RT-PCR targeting the TCR CDR3 was performed with the HTBI primer set. A single record per CDR3 protein comes from TCRdb applying MiXCR to the multiplex PCR reads. The sample holds around 440,000 distinct CDR3 sequences, 15% to 18% seen once. The sample consisted of blood. Receptor source: a woman aged 18-29 years with Graves' hyperthyroidism.

This clonotype was seen at least ten times. The chain couples TRBV18 to TRBJ1-3, with 8 positions matching TRBD1. The CDR3 has 16 amino acids. Germline CDR1 reads KGHSH; CDR2 reads LQKENI. The V and J ends lost 6 bases and 0 bases, in that order; junction bases with no gene match: 7. The CDR3 DNA reads TGTGCCAGCTCTAGGGGACAGGTCGTCTCTGGAAACACCATATATTTT. This encodes CASSRGQVVSGNTIYF.

This clonotype has at least ten counts. The gene calls are TRBV6-1 and TRBJ2-5; TRBD2 matches at 10 bases. Germline V lookup: CDR1 MNHNS, CDR2 SASEGT. This CDR3 spans 15 amino acids. After removal of 6 bases from V and 4 bases from J, the junction contained 8 bases not matched to a gene. The DNA of the CDR3 is TGTGCCAGCAGCTCGAGCGGGAGGGCCCGAGAGACCCAGTACTTC. This sequence encodes CASSSSGRARETQYF.

This clonotype has only a few counts. The chain employs TRBV3-1 and TRBJ2-3; 9 bases agree with TRBD1. The germline CDR1 and CDR2 sequences are LGHDT and YNNKEL (reference sequence). There are 16 residues in the CDR3. V lost 4 bases to trimming and J lost 1 base; unmatched junction nucleotides: 6. The CDR3 DNA is TGTGCCAGCAGCCGAACTACAGGGGGCGGCACAGATACGCAGTATTTT. Translating gives CASSRTTGGGTDTQYF.

This chain joins TRBV30 and TRBJ2-7; D perhaps matches TRBD1 (6 bases). The CDR3 spans 15 residues. V shed 4 bases and J shed 4 bases, with 20 bases lying between them. Germline V CDR1 and CDR2: GTSNPN, SVGIG (reference sequence). CDR3 residues: CAWMVEGQPVYEQYF. CDR3 DNA: TGTGCCTGGATGGTTGAAGGACAGCCAGTATACGAGCAGTACTTC.

This clonotype was found many times. The chain uses TRBV12-5 and TRBJ2-3; the match to TRBD1 covers 9 bases. Germline-derived CDR1 and CDR2 are LGHNT and FRNRAP. V shed 5 bases and J 4 bases; nucleotides not matched to a gene: 7. The CDR3 totals 15 residues. In DNA form, the CDR3 reads TGTGCTAGTGGTCCAGGACAGGGGCTCCCAGATACGCAGTATTTT. This encodes CASGPGQGLPDTQYF.

This clonotype was counted only a few times. The V call is TRBV12-3 or TRBV12-4, the J call TRBJ2-4; D is perhaps TRBD1 (7 bases). CDR3 length equals 15 residues. V gave up 6 bases and J gave up 1 base, with 13 bases separating them. The CDR3 spells CASREEGAAKNIQYF. For the CDR3, the DNA is TGTGCCAGCAGGGAGGAGGGGGCGGCCAAAAACATTCAGTACTTC.

The gene calls are TRBV6-1 and TRBJ1-2, with D hard to call. Germline V gene sequence: CDR1 MNHNS, CDR2 SASEGT. Trimming left V 6 bases short and J 2 bases short, with 7 bases between. The CDR3 is made up of 12 amino acids. The CDR3 is CASRQWNYGYTF. Here the CDR3 DNA reads TGTGCCAGCAGACAGTGGAACTATGGCTACACCTTC.

The V gene is TRBV19, the J gene TRBJ2-1, with D perhaps being TRBD1 or TRBD2 (6 bases each). The CDR3 spans 16 residues. CDR1 and CDR2 from the germline V gene are LNHDA and SQIVND (reference sequence). V lost 5 bases and J 7 bases, leaving 21 bases between the germline ends. The CDR3 coding sequence is TGTGCCAGTAGTCCCTCGGGGGCCCTGGGCCTTAATGAGCAGTTCTTC. It specifies CASSPSGALGLNEQFF.

This clonotype was seen repeatedly, ten times or more. V and J are TRBV20-1 and TRBJ1-2; TRBD1 aligns across 7 bases. There are 13 residues in the CDR3. Trimming at V came to 3 bases and at J to 1 base, leaving 2 bases not matched to a gene. Germline V gene sequence: CDR1 DFQATT, CDR2 SNEGSKA (reference sequence). The CDR3 DNA follows: TGCAGTGCTAGCCACAGGGGTAACTATGGCTACACCTTC. Translated: CSASHRGNYGYTF.

Note on this clonotype: A much larger clone is a single base away; this may be a read error. The J gene is TRBJ2-1, the V gene TRBV10-3; unclear D gene. This CDR3 region has 14 residues. Germline CDR1 and CDR2: ENHRY and SYGVKD. V lost 2 bases to trimming and J lost 7 bases, with 12 bases between them. The CDR3 sequence: CAISEPGRSNEQFF. The CDR3 DNA reads as TGTGCCATCAGTGAGCCGGGTCGTTCGAATGAGCAGTTCTTC.

The rearrangement links TRBV9 to TRBJ2-1; 10 nucleotides align to TRBD2. CDR3 size: 15 residues. Germline lookup yields CDR1 SGDLS and CDR2 YYNGEE. After removal of 5 bases from V and 7 bases from J, the junction contained 9 bases not matched to a gene. CDR3 bases: TGTGCCAGCAGTCCCGAGCGGGAGGGTATAAATGAGCAGTTCTTC. Its translation: CASSPEREGINEQFF.

This clonotype came up many times. The CDR3 DNA is TGTGCCAGCAGCCGTGTCTTTAGGACAGGGGGGACCGGGGAGCTGTTTTTT. The encoded protein is CASSRVFRTGGTGELFF. The chain is built from TRBV7-2 and TRBJ2-2; TRBD1 agrees at 10 bases. Trimming cost V 5 bases and J 5 bases; bases outside gene matches: 11. Germline assignment: CDR1 SGHTA and CDR2 FQGNSA. The CDR3 covers 17 residues.

This clonotype appeared a few times. The rearrangement links TRBV20-1 to TRBJ1-1; D unresolved. CDR3 length equals 13 residues. Trimming stripped 6 bases from V and 5 bases from J, with 16 bases between. The germline V gene has CDR1 DFQATT and CDR2 SNEGSKA (reference sequence). For the CDR3, the DNA is TGCAGTGCCAGAAAGGCTTTCGGGACTGAAGCTTTCTTT. Translating gives CSARKAFGTEAFF.

This clonotype was observed many times. The CDR3 coding sequence is TGTGCCAGCAGTCGACGTCCCTATTATGGCTACACCTTC. This translates into CASSRRPYYGYTF. This chain links TRBV6-1 with TRBJ1-2; D gene uncertain. Deletions cut 5 bases from V and 5 bases from J, with 12 bases between. Germline V gene data show CDR1 as MNHNS and CDR2 as SASEGT. The CDR3 length is 13 residues.

The chain has TRBV9 and TRBJ1-6, with a possible D match to TRBD1 (5 bases). The germline V gene has CDR1 SGDLS and CDR2 YYNGEE. The CDR3 is 16 residues long. Trimming removed 4 bases from V and 7 bases from J, with 18 bases in between. For the CDR3, the DNA is TGTGCCAGCAGCATGATACAAGGGGTTTGCAATTCACCCCTCCACTTT. Amino acid sequence: CASSMIQGVCNSPLHF.

This clonotype was recorded at least ten times. The rearrangement uses TRBV11-2 and TRBJ1-1; D gene ambiguous. Trimming stripped 3 bases from V and 8 bases from J, with 10 bases between. CDR1 and CDR2 (germline): SGHAT, FQNNGV. The CDR3 consists of 12 residues. The CDR3 spells CASSLRTAEAFF. The CDR3 bases are TGTGCCAGCAGCTTGCGGACGGCAGAAGCTTTCTTT. Full variable domain (missing parts from reference TRBV11-2 and TRBJ1-1): EAGVAQSPRYKIIEKRQSVAFWCNPISGHATLYWYQQILGQGPKLLIQFQNNGVVDDSQLPKDRFSAERLKGVDSTLKIQPAKLEDSAVYLCASSLRTAEAFFGQGTRLTVV.

This chain uses TRBV19 with TRBJ1-6, with D possibly matching TRBD1 (5 bases). The germline V gene encodes CDR1 LNHDA and CDR2 SQIVND (reference sequence). The CDR3 contains 14 residues. Trimming stripped 7 bases from V and 8 bases from J, with 15 bases between. The CDR3 spells CASKMTVGDSPLHF. In nucleotides, the CDR3 is TGTGCCAGTAAGATGACAGTGGGGGATTCACCCCTCCACTTT.

The chain joins TRBV7-6 to TRBJ2-1; weak D call: TRBD2 (5 bases). Trimming left V 3 bases short and J 5 bases short, with 17 bases between. This CDR3 is 16 amino acids long. Germline V CDR1 and CDR2: SGHVS, FNYEAQ. The CDR3 here is CASSLEAAAKNNEQFF. The CDR3 DNA reads TGTGCCAGCAGCTTGGAGGCAGCGGCTAAAAACAATGAGCAGTTCTTC. Filled out from reference TRBV7-6 and TRBJ2-1, the complete variable domain reads GAGVSQSPRYKVTKRGQDVALRCDPISGHVSLYWYRQALGQGPEFLTYFNYEAQQDKSGLPNDRFSAERPEGSISTLTIQRTEQRDSAMYRCASSLEAAAKNNEQFFGPGTRLTVL.

This clonotype has a count of ten or more. At one end the junction does not follow the germline gene, possibly because of a read error. The chain joins TRBV2 to TRBJ2-7, with a weak D call TRBD1 (6 bases). In germline, CDR1 is SNHLY, CDR2 FYNNEI. The CDR3 is 12 amino acids. This chain's CDR3 is CTSRADRFEQYF. The CDR3 DNA reads TGTACCAGCAGGGCTGACAGGTTCGAGCAGTACTTC.

This clonotype appeared many times. V gene TRBV19 combines with J gene TRBJ2-7; a possible D gene is TRBD1 (6 bases). There are 14 residues in the CDR3. Trimming took off 6 bases at V and 7 bases at J, with 19 bases between the two ends. CDR1 and CDR2 from the germline V gene are LNHDA and SQIVND (reference sequence). In DNA, the CDR3 is TGTGCCAGTAGCCTCCCGGGACAAGTGTTAGAGCAGTACTTC. This encodes CASSLPGQVLEQYF.

This chain uses TRBV3-1 with TRBJ2-7; 9 bases agree with TRBD2. The germline gives CDR1 LGHDT, CDR2 YNNKEL (reference sequence). With 4 bases clipped from V and 0 bases from J, the junction kept 4 bases outside the gene matches. This CDR3 contains 15 residues. The CDR3 region is CASSRGRGNSYEQYF. In DNA, the CDR3 is TGTGCCAGCAGCCGCGGGAGGGGCAACTCCTACGAGCAGTACTTC.

This clonotype has at least ten counts. The chain has TRBV9 and TRBJ1-6; no clear D. The germline CDR1 and CDR2 sequences are SGDLS and YYNGEE. This CDR3 has 14 residues. With 6 bases removed from V and 7 bases from J, the gap between germline ends came to 14 bases. CDR3 nucleotide sequence: TGTGCCAGCAACCCAGGACGGGCGAATTCACCCCTCCACTTT. This encodes CASNPGRANSPLHF.

This clonotype was seen at least ten times. V is TRBV11-2 and J is TRBJ2-7, with TRBD1 matching over 9 bases. The CDR3 totals 14 residues. From germline, CDR1 is SGHAT and CDR2 FQNNGV. V was pared by 4 bases and J by 3 bases, with 4 bases of the junction left unmatched. The CDR3 DNA reads TGTGCCAGCAGCTCCGGGACAGGGTTCTACGAGCAGTACTTC. This encodes CASSSGTGFYEQYF.